This entry lists 18 T cell receptor beta chains sequenced from one sample in a study of blood T cell repertoires in COVID-19. Assay: immunoSEQ multiplex PCR; the TCRdb copy retains only in-frame clones and omits some. Of roughly 400,000 clones listed, 87% are singletons. Specimen: peripheral blood. All receptors come from a woman aged 55-69 years with COVID-19, enrolled during active disease.

J is TRBJ1-3 and V is TRBV5-6; TRBD1 matches 9 bases. Germline CDR1 SGHDT, CDR2 YYEEEE. V lost 3 bases, J lost 0 bases, and 4 bases stayed unmatched. The CDR3 loop spans 16 amino acids. This CDR3 reads CASSSGTGSSGNTIYF. The CDR3 DNA is TGTGCCAGCAGCTCCGGGACAGGGAGCTCTGGAAACACCATATATTTT.

J is TRBJ1-3 and V is TRBV5-1; D is undetermined. Germline V gene lookup returns CDR1 SGHRS and CDR2 YFSETQ. Between the trimmed V and J ends, which lost 0 bases and 3 bases, there was a span of 13 bases. This CDR3 spans 16 amino acids. This chain's CDR3 is CASSLAGPRLGNTIYF. The CDR3 DNA follows: TGCGCCAGCAGCTTGGCGGGTCCTCGACTTGGAAACACCATATATTTT. Complete variable domain (other parts from reference TRBV5-1 and TRBJ1-3): KAGVTQTPRYLIKTRGQQVTLSCSPISGHRSVSWYQQTPGQGLQFLFEYFSETQRNKGNFPGRFSGRQFSNSRSEMNVSTLELGDSALYLCASSLAGPRLGNTIYFGEGSWLTVV.

The chain recombines TRBV5-1 with TRBJ1-3, with 8 positions matching TRBD1. Germline CDR1 and CDR2: SGHRS and YFSETQ. The CDR3 totals 16 residues. V trimming: 4 bases; J trimming: 3 bases; junction bases outside the gene matches: 9. This CDR3 reads CASSKETGVGGNTIYF. The CDR3 DNA reads as TGCGCCAGCAGCAAAGAGACAGGGGTCGGTGGAAACACCATATATTTT.

The V call is TRBV7-2, the J call TRBJ2-5; D is possibly TRBD1 (6 bases). There are 14 residues in the CDR3. Germline V lookup: CDR1 SGHTA, CDR2 FQGNSA. Trimming took off 1 base at V and 5 bases at J, with 11 bases between the two ends. The CDR3 DNA follows: TGTGCCAGCAGCTTAGGGTCGAGGGGGGAGACCCAGTACTTC. This translates into CASSLGSRGETQYF.

The chain recombines TRBV2 with TRBJ2-5; 8 bases are a match to TRBD2. V lost 6 bases, J lost 1 base, and 10 bases stayed unmatched. The CDR3 contains 16 residues. The germline gives CDR1 SNHLY, CDR2 FYNNEI. CDR3 in DNA: TGTGCCAGCAGCCCCCCGGGACTAGTCCTCCAAGAGACCCAGTACTTC. Amino acid sequence: CASSPPGLVLQETQYF.

The rearrangement uses TRBV5-4 and TRBJ1-5, with TRBD1 as a possible D gene (5 bases). Germline CDR1 and CDR2: SGHNT and YYREEE (reference sequence). Trimming took 3 bases from V and 6 from J, leaving 13 bases between them. The CDR3 has 14 residues. DNA of the CDR3: TGTGCCAGCAGCTCCGACGGCGGGGGTCAGCCCCAGCATTTT. It codes for CASSSDGGGQPQHF. The complete variable domain, with remaining parts taken from reference TRBV5-4 and TRBJ1-5, reads ETGVTQSPTHLIKTRGQQVTLRCSSQSGHNTVSWYQQALGQGPQFIFQYYREEENGRGNFPPRFSGLQFPNYSSELNVNALELDDSALYLCASSSDGGGQPQHFGDGTRLSIL.

V and J are TRBV6-2 or TRBV6-3 and TRBJ2-5; TRBD1 matches at 11 bases. Germline V lookup: CDR1 MNHEY, CDR2 SVGEGT. The V gene end was trimmed by 4 bases and the J gene end by 4 bases; junction bases not matched to a gene: 5. The CDR3 spans 15 residues. The CDR3 is CASSLGTGGPETQYF. In nucleotides, the CDR3 is TGTGCCAGCAGTTTAGGGACAGGGGGACCAGAGACCCAGTACTTC.

The chain links TRBV24-1 to TRBJ1-1; 12 positions agree with TRBD1. The germline V gene encodes CDR1 KGHDR and CDR2 SFDVKD. This CDR3 is 15 amino acids long. V gave up 7 bases and J gave up 1 base; unmatched junction bases: 3. CDR3 DNA sequence: TGTGCCACCAGCCAGGGACAGGGGGCGAACACTGAAGCTTTCTTT. Translation gives CATSQGQGANTEAFF.

V is TRBV24-1 and J is TRBJ1-2; maybe TRBD1 (5 bases). In germline, CDR1 is KGHDR, CDR2 SFDVKD. Deletions cut 2 bases from V and 3 bases from J, with 6 bases between. The CDR3 is made up of 13 amino acids. CDR3: CATSDWGDYGYTF. In DNA form, the CDR3 reads TGTGCCACCAGTGATTGGGGGGACTATGGCTACACCTTC.

The chain carries TRBV11-3 and TRBJ2-3, with D hard to call. The CDR3 spans 13 residues. V dropped 5 bases and J dropped 2 bases, with 8 bases sitting between them. The germline CDR1 and CDR2 sequences are SGHNT and YENEEA. The chain's CDR3 is CASSIQNTDTQYF. The CDR3 region has the DNA TGTGCCAGCAGCATTCAAAACACAGATACGCAGTATTTT.

The V call is TRBV4-1, the J call TRBJ2-7; TRBD2 is a possible D gene (6 bases). The germline V gene encodes CDR1 MGHRA and CDR2 YSYEKL. Trimming removed 0 bases from V and 1 base from J, with 16 bases in between. CDR3 length: 17 amino acids. The CDR3 DNA follows: TGCGCCAGCAGCCAAGATAGTAGGGGACTGCGGTCCTACGAGCAGTACTTC. This translates into CASSQDSRGLRSYEQYF.

The chain links TRBV5-6 to TRBJ1-3, with 10 bases that match TRBD1. The CDR3 is made up of 15 amino acids. The germline gives CDR1 SGHDT, CDR2 YYEEEE. The V and J ends lost 4 bases and 4 bases, in that order; junction bases with no gene match: 5. The CDR3 region has the DNA TGTGCCAGCAGCAGGGACAGGGGAAGAGGAAACACCATATATTTT. Translated: CASSRDRGRGNTIYF.

The rearrangement joins TRBV5-1 to TRBJ2-2; 9 bases line up with TRBD2. The germline gives CDR1 SGHRS, CDR2 YFSETQ. Losses at the gene ends were 3 bases for V and 3 bases for J; bases not matched to a gene: 6. This CDR3 is built from 16 residues. CDR3 residues: CASSSFAGGHTGELFF. CDR3 bases: TGCGCCAGCAGCTCCTTTGCGGGGGGGCACACCGGGGAGCTGTTTTTT.

V is TRBV3-1 (or the pseudogene TRBV3-2) and J is TRBJ1-2, with D possibly being TRBD1 (6 bases). The germline V and J ends were trimmed by 7 bases and 4 bases, with 13 bases remaining between them. The CDR3 spans 13 residues. Per the germline V gene, CDR1 is LGHDT and CDR2 is YNNKEL (reference sequence). This chain's CDR3 is CASTYRVGYGYTF. The CDR3 DNA reads TGTGCCAGCACCTACAGGGTCGGCTATGGCTACACCTTC.

This chain connects TRBV3-1 (or the pseudogene TRBV3-2) to TRBJ2-5; D is perhaps TRBD2 (7 bases). Germline CDR1 is LGHDT and CDR2 is YNNKEL (reference sequence). V lost 4 bases and J 5 bases, leaving 17 bases between the germline ends. The CDR3 runs 15 residues. CDR3 in DNA: TGTGCCAGCAGCCCCTTGGAGGGGGGGCAGGAGACCCAGTACTTC. This translates into CASSPLEGGQETQYF.

V and J are TRBV5-1 and TRBJ2-5, with 8 bases fitting TRBD2. Looked up from germline, CDR1 is SGHRS and CDR2 is YFSETQ. V was clipped by 3 bases and J by 1 base; unmatched bases: 5. The CDR3 totals 15 residues. The CDR3: CASSSPGGAQETQYF. The CDR3, as DNA: TGCGCCAGCAGCTCCCCGGGGGGGGCCCAAGAGACCCAGTACTTC.

The chain is built from TRBV27 and TRBJ2-7; D remains unclear. The CDR3 loop spans 15 amino acids. Germline V lookup: CDR1 MNHEY, CDR2 SMNVEV (reference sequence). V was trimmed by 2 bases and J by 4 bases, leaving 15 bases between them. The CDR3 sequence is CASSLVSLGVYEQYF. In nucleotides, the CDR3 is TGTGCCAGCAGTTTAGTGAGTCTAGGAGTTTACGAGCAGTACTTC.

This clone has only a few counts. The J gene is TRBJ1-1, the V gene TRBV19; no reliable D call. The CDR3 is 13 residues long. V lost 4 bases and J 6 bases, leaving 12 bases between the germline ends. Germline CDR1 and CDR2: LNHDA and SQIVND (reference sequence). CDR3 DNA: TGTGCCAGTAGTACGCGGGGATGGCCTGAAGCTTTCTTT. Its protein product is CASSTRGWPEAFF. The whole variable domain, filled in from reference TRBV19 and TRBJ1-1, reads DGGITQSPKYLFRKEGQNVTLSCEQNLNHDAMYWYRQDPGQGLRLIYYSQIVNDFQKGDIAEGYSVSREKKESFPLTVTSAQKNPTAFYLCASSTRGWPEAFFGQGTRLTVV.